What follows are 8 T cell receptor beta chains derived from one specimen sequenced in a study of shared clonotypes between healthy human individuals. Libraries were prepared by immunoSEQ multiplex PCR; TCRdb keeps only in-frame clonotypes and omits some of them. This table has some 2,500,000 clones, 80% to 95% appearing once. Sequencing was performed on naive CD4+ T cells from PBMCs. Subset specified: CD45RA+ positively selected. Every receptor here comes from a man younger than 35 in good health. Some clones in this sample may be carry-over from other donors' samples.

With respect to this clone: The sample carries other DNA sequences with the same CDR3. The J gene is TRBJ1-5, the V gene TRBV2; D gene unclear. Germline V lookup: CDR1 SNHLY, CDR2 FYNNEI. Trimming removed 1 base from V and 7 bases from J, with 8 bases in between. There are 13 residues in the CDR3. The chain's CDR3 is CASSEGLGQPQHF. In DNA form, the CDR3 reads TGTGCCAGCAGTGAAGGGCTCGGGCAGCCCCAGCATTTT.

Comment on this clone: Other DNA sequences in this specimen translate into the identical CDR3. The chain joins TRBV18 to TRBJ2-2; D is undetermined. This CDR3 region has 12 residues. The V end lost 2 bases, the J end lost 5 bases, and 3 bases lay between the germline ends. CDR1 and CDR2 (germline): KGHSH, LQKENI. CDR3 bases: TGTGCCAGCTCACCAGTAACCGGGGAGCTGTTTTTT. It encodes CASSPVTGELFF.

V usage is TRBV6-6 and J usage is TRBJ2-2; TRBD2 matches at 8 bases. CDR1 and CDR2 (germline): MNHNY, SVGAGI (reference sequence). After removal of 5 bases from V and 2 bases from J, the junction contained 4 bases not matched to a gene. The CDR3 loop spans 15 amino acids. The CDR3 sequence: CASSKSGGNTGELFF. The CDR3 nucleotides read TGTGCCAGCAGTAAAAGCGGGGGTAACACCGGGGAGCTGTTTTTT.

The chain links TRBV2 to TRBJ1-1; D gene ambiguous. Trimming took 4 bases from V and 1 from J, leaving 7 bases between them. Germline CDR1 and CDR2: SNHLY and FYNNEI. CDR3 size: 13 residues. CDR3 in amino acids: CASSVMGNTEAFF. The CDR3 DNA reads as TGTGCCAGCAGTGTAATGGGGAACACTGAAGCTTTCTTT. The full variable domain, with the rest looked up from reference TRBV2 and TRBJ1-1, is EPEVTQTPSHQVTQMGQEVILRCVPISNHLYFYWYRQILGQKVEFLVSFYNNEISEKSEIFDDQFSVERPDGSNFTLKIRSTKLEDSAMYFCASSVMGNTEAFFGQGTRLTVV.

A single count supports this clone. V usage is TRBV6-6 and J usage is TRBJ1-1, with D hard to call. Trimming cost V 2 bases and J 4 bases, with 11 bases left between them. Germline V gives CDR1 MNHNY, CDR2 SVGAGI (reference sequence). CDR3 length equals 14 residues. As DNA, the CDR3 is TGTGCCAGCAGTTACGGGTCGGCAGCCACTGAAGCTTTCTTT. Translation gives CASSYGSAATEAFF.

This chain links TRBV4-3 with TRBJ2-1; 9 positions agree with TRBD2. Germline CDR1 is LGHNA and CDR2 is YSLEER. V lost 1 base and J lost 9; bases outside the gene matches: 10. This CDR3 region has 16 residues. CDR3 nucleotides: TGCGCCAGCAGCCAAGCCAGTAGCGGGAGTTCCGGTGAGCAGTTCTTC. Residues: CASSQASSGSSGEQFF.

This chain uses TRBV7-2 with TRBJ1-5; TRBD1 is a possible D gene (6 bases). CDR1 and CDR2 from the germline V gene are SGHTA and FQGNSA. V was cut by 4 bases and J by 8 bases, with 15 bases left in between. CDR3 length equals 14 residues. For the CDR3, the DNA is TGTGCCAGCAGCTCGCCGGGACGGACAGAGCCCCAGCATTTT. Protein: CASSSPGRTEPQHF.

The CDR3 here is CASLEAGAQDEQFF. The CDR3 DNA sequence: TGTGCCAGCCTGGAGGCGGGAGCACAAGATGAGCAGTTCTTC. The chain uses TRBV28 and TRBJ2-1; 7 positions match TRBD2. Unmatched junction bases numbered 12, after V lost 8 bases and J lost 8 bases. Germline lookup yields CDR1 MDHEN and CDR2 SYDVKM. The CDR3 loop spans 14 amino acids. Combining the CDR3 with reference TRBV28 and TRBJ2-1 gives the whole variable domain DVKVTQSSRYLVKRTGEKVFLECVQDMDHENMFWYRQDPGLGLRLIYFSYDVKMKEKGDIPEGYSVSREKKERFSLILESASTNQTSMYLCASLEAGAQDEQFFGPGTRLTVL.